Each of the 22 T cell receptor beta chains below was sequenced from the same sample in a study of breast tumors, draining lymph nodes, adjacent tissues. TCRdb reprocessed the multiplex PCR reads via MiXCR and lists one record per CDR3 protein. The table records roughly 110,000 distinct CDR3 sequences, about 29% of them present only once. Samples came from axillary lymph nodes draining the breast cancer. The sequenced sample was axillary lymph node tissue. All receptors derive from a female donor with breast cancer. Some clones in this sample may be carry-over from other donors' samples.

This clonotype occurred a few times. This could be a read error, since a much larger clone is one nucleotide away. The chain has TRBV5-4 and TRBJ2-7; D is undetermined. Trimming shortened V by 2 bases and J by 0 bases, and 9 bases separated the two germline ends. CDR3 length: 14 residues. From germline, CDR1 is SGHNT and CDR2 YYREEE (reference sequence). For the CDR3, the DNA is TGTGCCAGCAGCTTTGCTGAAACCTCCTACGAGCAGTACTTC. This sequence encodes CASSFAETSYEQYF.

The chain combines TRBV9 with TRBJ2-5, with 7 positions matching TRBD2. Germline V gene data show CDR1 as SGDLS and CDR2 as YYNGEE. V lost 4 bases, J lost 4 bases, and 10 bases stayed unmatched. CDR3 length: 15 amino acids. The CDR3 region has the DNA TGTGCCAGCAGCAGAGAGGGAGGGCCCATAGAGACCCAGTACTTC. Protein: CASSREGGPIETQYF.

At least ten counts were recorded for this clonotype. The chain has TRBV10-1 and TRBJ2-7, with D possibly matching TRBD1 (5 bases). Trimming removed 3 bases at V and 3 bases at J, with 9 bases between. From germline, CDR1 is WNHNN and CDR2 SYGVQD (reference sequence). The CDR3 is 13 residues long. CDR3 protein: CASSDPDSYEQYF. In DNA, the CDR3 is TGCGCCAGCAGTGACCCTGACAGCTACGAGCAGTACTTC.

This clonotype was counted many times. V gene TRBV10-2 combines with J gene TRBJ2-7, with 7 bases that match TRBD2. Germline V lookup: CDR1 WSHSY, CDR2 SAAADI. CDR3 length: 11 amino acids. Trimming removed 6 bases from V and 6 bases from J; junction bases left unmatched: 2. In DNA, the CDR3 is TGCGCCAGCAGATCGGGAGGCGAGCAGTACTTC. This translates into CASRSGGEQYF.

This clonotype was recorded once. V gene TRBV5-1 combines with J gene TRBJ1-1, with 10 bases matching TRBD1. Per the germline V gene, CDR1 is SGHRS and CDR2 is YFSETQ. V was pared by 3 bases and J by 5 bases, with 7 bases of the junction left unmatched. The CDR3 runs 15 residues. For the CDR3, the DNA is TGCGCCAGCAGCTGTAAGACAGGGGGCTTGACTGAAGCTTTCTTT. Protein: CASSCKTGGLTEAFF. The entire variable domain, with the rest obtained from reference TRBV5-1 and TRBJ1-1, is as follows: KAGVTQTPRYLIKTRGQQVTLSCSPISGHRSVSWYQQTPGQGLQFLFEYFSETQRNKGNFPGRFSGRQFSNSRSEMNVSTLELGDSALYLCASSCKTGGLTEAFFGQGTRLTVV.

This clonotype was counted at least ten times. The chain joins TRBV19 to TRBJ1-6, with D tentatively TRBD1 (6 bases). This CDR3 has 14 residues. V lost 6 bases and J 5 bases, leaving 11 bases between the germline ends. Germline values: CDR1 LNHDA, CDR2 SQIVND (reference sequence). CDR3 nucleotides: TGTGCCAGTAGAAGTCGGACAGATAATTCACCCCTCCACTTT. Protein product: CASRSRTDNSPLHF.

This clonotype was seen ten or more times. The chain employs TRBV20-1 and TRBJ2-3; D is ambiguous. The CDR3 is made up of 15 amino acids. Trimming took off 1 base at V and 0 bases at J, with 11 bases between the two ends. CDR1 is DFQATT, CDR2 SNEGSKA, per germline (reference sequence). The CDR3 DNA follows: TGCAGTGCTAGAGGTGAAGTTACTAGCACAGATACGCAGTATTTT. Translated, it gives CSARGEVTSTDTQYF.

This clonotype showed up many times. The germline gene is not matched at one end of the junction; a read error may be the cause. The gene calls are TRBV7-2 and TRBJ1-6, with 8 positions matching TRBD1. The CDR3 totals 16 residues. Looked up from germline, CDR1 is SGHTA and CDR2 is FQGNSA. This CDR3 reads CASSTRDRSYSSPLHF. As DNA, the CDR3 is TGTGCCAGCAGCACCCGGGACAGGTCGTATAGTTCACCCCTCCACTTT.

For this clonotype: A read error may account for a junction end that differs from germline. The chain combines TRBV7-2 with TRBJ2-1; a possible D gene is TRBD2 (5 bases). CDR3 length: 15 residues. Per the germline V gene, CDR1 is SGHTA and CDR2 is FQGNSA. CDR3 nucleotides: TGTGCCAGCAGCTTAAACGGGGATGGGCCCAATGAGCAACTCTTC. Protein sequence: CASSLNGDGPNEQLF.

The chain carries TRBV20-1 and TRBJ1-5; tentatively, D is TRBD1 (6 bases). The germline V gene has CDR1 DFQATT and CDR2 SNEGSKA (reference sequence). Trimming took 3 bases from V and 0 from J, leaving 6 bases between them. There are 13 residues in the CDR3. CDR3 loop: CSARTGSNQPQHF. CDR3 bases: TGCAGTGCTAGGACAGGTAGCAATCAGCCCCAGCATTTT.

Only a few counts were recorded for this clonotype. The chain recombines TRBV9 with TRBJ1-1; D is unclear. CDR1 and CDR2 from the germline V gene are SGDLS and YYNGEE. This CDR3 is built from 12 residues. V lost 3 bases, J lost 9 bases, and 12 bases lay in between. In nucleotides, the CDR3 is TGTGCCAGCAGCGCTTTGAGTTTCAAAGCTTTCTTT. It codes for CASSALSFKAFF.

This clonotype was counted many times. The chain combines TRBV6-4 with TRBJ2-2; D is possibly TRBD2 (5 bases). Germline values: CDR1 MRHNA, CDR2 SNTAGT. The V end was cut by 7 bases, the J end by 5 bases, with 14 bases between. CDR3 length: 14 amino acids. The CDR3 DNA follows: TGTGCCAGCACCAATCGCCCGGGAACCGGGGAGCTGTTTTTT. Translation: CASTNRPGTGELFF.

As to this clonotype: This could be a read error, since a much larger clone is one nucleotide away. V gene TRBV6-5 combines with J gene TRBJ1-2; D perhaps matches TRBD1 (5 bases). Per germline, CDR1 MNHEY and CDR2 SVGAGI. V was clipped by 6 bases and J by 4 bases, with 27 bases between them. CDR3 length: 18 residues. The CDR3 protein is CASSDTNPRGWACYGYTF. The DNA of the CDR3 is TGTGCCAGCAGCGATACTAACCCACGGGGGTGGGCATGCTATGGCTACACCTTC.

The chain is built from TRBV2 and TRBJ2-5, with TRBD2 as a possible D gene (7 bases). This CDR3 has 18 residues. Germline V CDR1 and CDR2: SNHLY, FYNNEI. Trimming stripped 9 bases from V and 0 bases from J, with 26 bases between. The DNA for the CDR3 is TGTGCCAGTAGACTAGCAGGGCTCGGGGGCCGTGACCAAGAGACCCAGTACTTC. Protein sequence: CASRLAGLGGRDQETQYF.

This clonotype was seen many times. The chain joins TRBV7-2 to TRBJ2-7, with 7 bases aligning to TRBD1. This CDR3 is 17 amino acids long. V shed 5 bases and J 3 bases; nucleotides not matched to a gene: 16. Germline lookup yields CDR1 SGHTA and CDR2 FQGNSA. DNA of the CDR3: TGTGCCAGCAGCCCCCGGGTTGACAGGGCTAAAAGCTACGAGCAGTACTTC. Its translation is CASSPRVDRAKSYEQYF.

This clonotype was counted between two and nine times. The chain is built from TRBV27 and TRBJ2-3; TRBD1 matches 7 bases. Germline assignment: CDR1 MNHEY and CDR2 SMNVEV (reference sequence). V lost 6 bases, J lost 2 bases, and 8 bases stayed unmatched. This CDR3 spans 15 amino acids. The DNA for the CDR3 is TGTGCCAGCAGCCGGTGGGGACAGCCCACAGATACGCAGTATTTT. This encodes CASSRWGQPTDTQYF.

The table lists this clonotype with many counts. The CDR3 coding sequence is TGTGCCATCAGCCTCGGGACAGGGCGATACAATGAGCAGTTCTTC. It is translated as CAISLGTGRYNEQFF. The chain uses TRBV10-3 and TRBJ2-1, with 9 nucleotides matching TRBD1. Germline CDR1 reads ENHRY; CDR2 reads SYGVKD. CDR3 size: 15 residues. V gave up 6 bases and J gave up 4 bases; unmatched junction bases: 7.

There are many counts of this clonotype. The rearrangement uses TRBV4-1 and TRBJ1-5; TRBD1 is a possible D gene (5 bases). This CDR3 region has 16 residues. Germline V lookup: CDR1 MGHRA, CDR2 YSYEKL. Deletions cut 1 base from V and 1 base from J, with 11 bases between. The CDR3 is CASSQGGVGSNQPQHF. As DNA, the CDR3 is TGCGCCAGCAGCCAAGGGGGCGTTGGGAGCAATCAGCCCCAGCATTTT.

The chain carries TRBV12-3 or TRBV12-4 and TRBJ1-4, with D unresolved. Trimming removed 1 base at V and 1 base at J, with 10 bases between. The CDR3 runs to 16 residues. The CDR3 nucleotides are TGTGCCAGCAGTTTAGGGTCGGGGTTAACTAATGAAAAACTGTTTTTT. Translation gives CASSLGSGLTNEKLFF.

As concerns this clonotype: The conserved closing phenylalanine or tryptophan is absent in this CDR3, likely reflecting a read error. The CDR3 here is CASSLGWTGMQETQYL. The CDR3 nucleotides are TGTGCCAGCAGCTTAGGATGGACAGGGATGCAGGAGACCCAGTACCTC. This chain links TRBV7-9 with TRBJ2-5; TRBD1 aligns across 8 bases. CDR3 length: 16 amino acids. Germline-derived CDR1 and CDR2 are SEHNR and FQNEAQ (reference sequence). Trimming cost V 1 base and J 5 bases; bases outside gene matches: 9.

This chain links TRBV7-2 with TRBJ2-7; 12 bases align to TRBD2. Germline V CDR1 and CDR2: SGHTA, FQGNSA. V dropped 5 bases and J dropped 3; count of bases not matched to a gene: 5. The CDR3 extends over 15 amino acids. The CDR3 DNA reads TGTGCCAGCAGCGTGACTAGCGGGGGTCTCTACGAGCAGTACTTC. Translating it yields CASSVTSGGLYEQYF.

Many counts were recorded for this clonotype. The rearrangement links TRBV4-1 to TRBJ2-1; 7 bases are a match to TRBD1. The CDR3 sequence is 17 residues long. V shed 4 bases, J shed 10 bases, and the junction held 19 bases outside the gene matches. CDR1 and CDR2 from the germline V gene are MGHRA and YSYEKL. The CDR3 region has the DNA TGCGCCAGCAGCCGGGATACCGGGACAGCCTTAAAACCCGAGCAGTTCTTC. This encodes CASSRDTGTALKPEQFF.